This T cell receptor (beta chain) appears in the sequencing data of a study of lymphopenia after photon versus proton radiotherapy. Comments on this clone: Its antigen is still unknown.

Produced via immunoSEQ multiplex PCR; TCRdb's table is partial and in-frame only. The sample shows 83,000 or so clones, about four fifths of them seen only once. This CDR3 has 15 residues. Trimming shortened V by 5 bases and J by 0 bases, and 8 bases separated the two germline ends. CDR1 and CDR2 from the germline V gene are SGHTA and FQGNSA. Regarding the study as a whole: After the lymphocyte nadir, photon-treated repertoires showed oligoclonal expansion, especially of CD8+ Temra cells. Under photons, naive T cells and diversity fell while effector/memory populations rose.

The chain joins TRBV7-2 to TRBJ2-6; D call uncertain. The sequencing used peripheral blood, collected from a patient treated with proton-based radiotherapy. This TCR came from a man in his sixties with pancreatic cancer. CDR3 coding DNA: TGTGCCAGCAGCCCAGTAATCTCTGGGGCCAACGTCCTGACTTTC. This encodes CASSPVISGANVLTF.